The T cell receptor (beta chain) described here comes from a study of OX40 agonist ivuxolimab in advanced cancers. This table comes from immunoSEQ multiplex PCR, and its TCRdb copy is limited to in-frame clones, with some not included. Here the sample spans tens of thousands of clones, approximately 79% being singletons. This CDR3 has 12 amino acids. CDR1 SGHRS and CDR2 YFSETQ come from the germline V gene. Losses at the gene ends were 6 bases for V and 12 bases for J; bases not matched to a gene: 6. The chain carries TRBV5-1 and TRBJ1-4; 9 nucleotides align to TRBD1. Sequencing was performed on CD4+ or CD8+ T cells sorted from blood, taken in a trial of the OX40 agonist ivuxolimab. This TCR derives from an adult with an advanced solid tumor such as melanoma, head and neck, liver or kidney cancer. CDR3 DNA sequence: TGCGCCAGCAAACAGGACAGGGGTGAACTGTTTTTT. It is translated as CASKQDRGELFF.